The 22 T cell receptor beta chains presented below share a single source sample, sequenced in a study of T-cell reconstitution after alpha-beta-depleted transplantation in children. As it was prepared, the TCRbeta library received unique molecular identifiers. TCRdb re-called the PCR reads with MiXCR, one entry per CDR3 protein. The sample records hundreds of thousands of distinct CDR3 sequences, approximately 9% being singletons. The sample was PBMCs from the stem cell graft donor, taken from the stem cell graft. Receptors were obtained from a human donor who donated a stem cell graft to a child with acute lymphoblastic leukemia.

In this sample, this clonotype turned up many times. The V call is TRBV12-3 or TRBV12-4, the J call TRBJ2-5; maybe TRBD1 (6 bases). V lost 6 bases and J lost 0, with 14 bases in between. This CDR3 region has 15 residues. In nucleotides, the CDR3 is TGTGCCAGCAGCTCCCCAGACAGGTACCAAGAGACCCAGTACTTC. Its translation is CASSSPDRYQETQYF.

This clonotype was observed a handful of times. The DNA for the CDR3 is TGTGCCAGCAGCCACTTCAGGGGGCCTCGAGAAAAACTGTTTTTT. This sequence encodes CASSHFRGPREKLFF. The chain is built from TRBV3-1 and TRBJ1-4; 8 nucleotides line up with TRBD1. V lost 3 bases to trimming and J lost 8 bases; unmatched junction nucleotides: 8. Per germline, CDR1 LGHDT and CDR2 YNNKEL (reference sequence). This CDR3 has 15 residues.

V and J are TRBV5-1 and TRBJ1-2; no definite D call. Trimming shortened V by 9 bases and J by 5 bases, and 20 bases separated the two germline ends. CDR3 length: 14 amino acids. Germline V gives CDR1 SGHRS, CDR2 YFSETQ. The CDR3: CATAPSSGQYGYTF. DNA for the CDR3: TGCGCCACTGCCCCCTCCTCAGGCCAATATGGCTACACCTTC.

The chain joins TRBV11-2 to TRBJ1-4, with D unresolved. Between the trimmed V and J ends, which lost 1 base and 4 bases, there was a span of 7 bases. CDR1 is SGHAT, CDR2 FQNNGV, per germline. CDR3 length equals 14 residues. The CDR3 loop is CASSLVEFNEKLFF. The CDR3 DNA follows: TGTGCCAGCAGCTTAGTCGAGTTTAATGAAAAACTGTTTTTT.

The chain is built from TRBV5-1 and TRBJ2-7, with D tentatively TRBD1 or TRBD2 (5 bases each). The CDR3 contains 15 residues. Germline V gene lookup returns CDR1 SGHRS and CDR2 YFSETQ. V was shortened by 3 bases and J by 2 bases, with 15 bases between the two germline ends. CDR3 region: CASSSRGTPPYEQYF. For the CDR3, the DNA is TGCGCCAGCAGCTCCCGGGGCACACCACCCTACGAGCAGTACTTC.

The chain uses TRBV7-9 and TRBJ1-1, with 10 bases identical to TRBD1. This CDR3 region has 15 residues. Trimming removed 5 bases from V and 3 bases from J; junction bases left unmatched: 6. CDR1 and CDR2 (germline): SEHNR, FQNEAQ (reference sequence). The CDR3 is CASSPGDRGHTEAFF. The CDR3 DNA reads TGTGCCAGCAGCCCCGGGGACAGGGGCCACACTGAAGCTTTCTTT.

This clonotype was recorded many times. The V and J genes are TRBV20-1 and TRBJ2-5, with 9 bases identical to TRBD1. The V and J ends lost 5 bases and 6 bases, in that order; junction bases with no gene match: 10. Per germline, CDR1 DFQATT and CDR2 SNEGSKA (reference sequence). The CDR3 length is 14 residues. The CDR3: CSALGDRVRKTQYF. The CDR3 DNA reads TGCAGTGCTTTGGGGGACAGGGTGAGAAAGACCCAGTACTTC.

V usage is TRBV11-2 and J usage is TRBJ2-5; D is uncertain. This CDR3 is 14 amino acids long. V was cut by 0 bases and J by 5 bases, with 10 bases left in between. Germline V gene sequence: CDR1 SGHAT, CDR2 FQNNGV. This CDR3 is CASSLDIAWETQYF. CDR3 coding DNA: TGTGCCAGCAGCTTAGATATCGCATGGGAGACCCAGTACTTC.

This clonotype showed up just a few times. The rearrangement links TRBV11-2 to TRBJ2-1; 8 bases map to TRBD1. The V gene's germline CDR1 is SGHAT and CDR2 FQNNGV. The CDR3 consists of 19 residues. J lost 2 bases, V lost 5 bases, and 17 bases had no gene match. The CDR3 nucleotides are TGTGCCAGCAGCCGAAGGAAGACACCGGGACAGGCACCCTACAATGAGCAGTTCTTC. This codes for CASSRRKTPGQAPYNEQFF.

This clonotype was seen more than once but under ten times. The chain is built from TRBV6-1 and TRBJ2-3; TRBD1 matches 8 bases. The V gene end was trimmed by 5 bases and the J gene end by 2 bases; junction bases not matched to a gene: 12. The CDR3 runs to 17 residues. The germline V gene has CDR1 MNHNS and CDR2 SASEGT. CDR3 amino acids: CASSNWVGQGITDTQYF. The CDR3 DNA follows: TGTGCCAGCAGTAATTGGGTTGGACAGGGTATCACAGATACGCAGTATTTT.

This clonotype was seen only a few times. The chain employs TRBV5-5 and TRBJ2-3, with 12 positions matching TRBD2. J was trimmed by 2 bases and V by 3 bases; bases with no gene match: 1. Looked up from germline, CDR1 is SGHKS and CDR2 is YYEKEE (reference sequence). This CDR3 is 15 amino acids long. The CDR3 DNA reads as TGTGCCAGCAGCTGGACTAGCGGGGCCACAGATACGCAGTATTTT. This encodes CASSWTSGATDTQYF.

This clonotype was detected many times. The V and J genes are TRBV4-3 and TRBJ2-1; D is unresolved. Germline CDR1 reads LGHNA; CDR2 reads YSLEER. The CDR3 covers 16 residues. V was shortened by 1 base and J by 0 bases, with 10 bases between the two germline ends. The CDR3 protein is CASSQGLSSSYNEQFF. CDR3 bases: TGCGCCAGCAGCCAAGGTCTATCGAGCTCCTACAATGAGCAGTTCTTC.

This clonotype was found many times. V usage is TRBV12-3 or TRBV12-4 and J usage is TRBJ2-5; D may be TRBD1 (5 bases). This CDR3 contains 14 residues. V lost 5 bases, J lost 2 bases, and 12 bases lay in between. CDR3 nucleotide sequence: TGTGCCAGCAGTGTACAGGCTGGGCAAGAGACCCAGTACTTC. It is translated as CASSVQAGQETQYF.

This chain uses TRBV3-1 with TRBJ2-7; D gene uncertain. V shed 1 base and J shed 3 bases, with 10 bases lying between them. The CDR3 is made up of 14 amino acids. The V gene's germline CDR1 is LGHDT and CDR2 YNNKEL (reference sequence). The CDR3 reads CASSQVGPYYEQYF. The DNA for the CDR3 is TGTGCCAGCAGCCAAGTCGGACCATACTACGAGCAGTACTTC.

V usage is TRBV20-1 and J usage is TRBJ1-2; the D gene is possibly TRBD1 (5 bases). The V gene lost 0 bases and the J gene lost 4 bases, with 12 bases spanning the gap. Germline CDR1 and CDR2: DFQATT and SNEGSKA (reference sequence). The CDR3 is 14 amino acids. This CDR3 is CSARDPGGLYGYTF. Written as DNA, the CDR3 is TGCAGTGCTAGAGATCCCGGGGGACTCTATGGCTACACCTTC.

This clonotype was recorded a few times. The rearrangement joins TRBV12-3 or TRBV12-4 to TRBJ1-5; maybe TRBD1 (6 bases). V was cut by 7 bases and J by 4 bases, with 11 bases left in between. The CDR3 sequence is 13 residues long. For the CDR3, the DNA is TGTGCCAGCACCATGAGGGGGAATCAGCCCCAGCATTTT. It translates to CASTMRGNQPQHF.

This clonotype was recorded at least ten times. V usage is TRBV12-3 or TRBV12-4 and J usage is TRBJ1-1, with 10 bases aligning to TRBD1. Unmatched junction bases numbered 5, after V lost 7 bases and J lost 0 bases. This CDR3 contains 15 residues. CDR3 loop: CASTPDRGMNTEAFF. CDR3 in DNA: TGTGCCAGCACCCCGGACAGGGGGATGAACACTGAAGCTTTCTTT.

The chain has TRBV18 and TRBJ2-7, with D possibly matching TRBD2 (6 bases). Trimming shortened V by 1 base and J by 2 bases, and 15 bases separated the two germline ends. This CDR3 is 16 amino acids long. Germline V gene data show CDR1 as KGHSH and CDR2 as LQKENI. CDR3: CASSPRQLEGAYEQYF. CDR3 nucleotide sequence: TGTGCCAGCTCACCACGTCAGTTGGAGGGCGCCTACGAGCAGTACTTC.

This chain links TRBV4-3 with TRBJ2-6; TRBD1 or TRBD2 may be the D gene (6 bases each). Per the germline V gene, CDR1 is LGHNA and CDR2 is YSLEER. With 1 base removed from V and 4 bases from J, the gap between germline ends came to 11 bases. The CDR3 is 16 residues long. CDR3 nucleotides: TGCGCCAGCAGCCAAGTGGGGGGCGCGGGGGCCAACGTCCTGACTTTC. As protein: CASSQVGGAGANVLTF.

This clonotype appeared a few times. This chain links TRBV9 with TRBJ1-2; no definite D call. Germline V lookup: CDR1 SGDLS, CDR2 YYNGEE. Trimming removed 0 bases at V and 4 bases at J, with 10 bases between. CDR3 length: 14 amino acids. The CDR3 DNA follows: TGTGCCAGCAGCGTAGAGGGCCTGGGCTATGGCTACACCTTC. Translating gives CASSVEGLGYGYTF.

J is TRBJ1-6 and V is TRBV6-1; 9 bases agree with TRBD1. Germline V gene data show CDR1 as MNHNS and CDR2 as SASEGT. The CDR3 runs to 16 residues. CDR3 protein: CASVGTGTVMGSPLHF. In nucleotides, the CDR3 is TGTGCTTCAGTCGGGACAGGGACGGTTATGGGTTCACCCCTCCACTTT.

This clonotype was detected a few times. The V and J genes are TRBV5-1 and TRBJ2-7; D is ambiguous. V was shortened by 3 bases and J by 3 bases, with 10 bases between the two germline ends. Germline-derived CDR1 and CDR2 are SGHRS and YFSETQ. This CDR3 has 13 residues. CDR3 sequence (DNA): TGCGCCAGCAGCTCGAATCCGAACTACGAGCAGTACTTC. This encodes CASSSNPNYEQYF.